These 22 T cell receptor beta chains originate from one sample sequenced in a study of CD8 T cells in Susac syndrome. Random hexamers were used to reverse transcribe the RNA input (0.5 to 1 ug). TCRdb reanalysed the immunoSEQ multiplex PCR reads using MiXCR and keeps one entry per CDR3 protein. The sample comprises approximately 190,000 distinct CDR3 sequences, roughly 95% of which are singletons, and approximately 0.1% rests with the top ten. The sequencing input was CD4+ T cells from PBMCs. The receptors here all came from a human donor with Susac syndrome.

This chain links TRBV29-1 with TRBJ2-3, with D possibly matching TRBD2 (5 bases). The CDR3 length is 12 residues. CDR1 is SQVTM and CDR2 is ANQGSEA in the germline V gene. Trimming cost V 6 bases and J 4 bases, with 11 bases left between them. CDR3 nucleotides: TGCAGCGTCGGGAAGGACCCAGATACGCAGTATTTT. Protein product: CSVGKDPDTQYF.

This chain connects TRBV2 to TRBJ2-7; D call uncertain. Germline V gene lookup returns CDR1 SNHLY and CDR2 FYNNEI. The V end was cut by 6 bases, the J end by 5 bases, with 8 bases between. This CDR3 is 11 amino acids long. CDR3 residues: CASRTRDEQYF. CDR3 bases: TGTGCCAGCAGAACTCGGGACGAGCAGTACTTC. Filled out from reference TRBV2 and TRBJ2-7, the complete variable domain reads EPEVTQTPSHQVTQMGQEVILRCVPISNHLYFYWYRQILGQKVEFLVSFYNNEISEKSEIFDDQFSVERPDGSNFTLKIRSTKLEDSAMYFCASRTRDEQYFGPGTRLTVT.

The V and J genes are TRBV20-1 and TRBJ1-5; no definite D call. Germline CDR1 is DFQATT and CDR2 is SNEGSKA (reference sequence). CDR3 size: 13 residues. Trimming stripped 4 bases from V and 4 bases from J, with 11 bases between. CDR3 loop: CSAKAAGNQPQHF. The CDR3 DNA reads as TGCAGTGCTAAAGCGGCGGGGAATCAGCCCCAGCATTTT.

The V and J genes are TRBV4-2 and TRBJ1-5; a possible D gene is TRBD1 (6 bases). Germline values: CDR1 LGHNA, CDR2 YNFKEQ. Trimming left V 1 base short and J 5 bases short, with 15 bases between. The CDR3 runs to 16 residues. CDR3 sequence reads: CASSQAERTADQPQHF. CDR3 sequence (DNA): TGTGCCAGCAGCCAAGCGGAAAGGACAGCTGATCAGCCCCAGCATTTT.

This clonotype appeared a single time. The chain recombines TRBV28 with TRBJ1-2; D gene uncertain. Germline values: CDR1 MDHEN, CDR2 SYDVKM. This CDR3 region has 15 residues. Deletions cut 3 bases from V and 0 bases from J, with 11 bases between. Written as DNA, the CDR3 is TGTGCCAGCAGTTTGGGTGGAAGAACTAACTATGGCTACACCTTC. Its translation: CASSLGGRTNYGYTF.

The chain couples TRBV20-1 to TRBJ2-7, with 8 bases lining up with TRBD2. V lost 3 bases to trimming and J lost 3 bases; unmatched junction nucleotides: 10. The CDR3 contains 15 residues. In germline, CDR1 is DFQATT, CDR2 SNEGSKA (reference sequence). CDR3 protein: CSARDGGGLHYEQYF. The CDR3 DNA reads TGCAGTGCTAGGGATGGCGGGGGGTTACACTACGAGCAGTACTTC.

This rearrangement joins TRBV27 to TRBJ2-7; 8 bases agree with TRBD1. Germline V gene lookup returns CDR1 MNHEY and CDR2 SMNVEV (reference sequence). There are 15 residues in the CDR3. Trimming cost V 5 bases and J 3 bases; bases outside gene matches: 9. CDR3 sequence (DNA): TGTGCCAGCAGTACTCGCTCCGACAGGGGCTACGAGCAGTACTTC. Encoded protein: CASSTRSDRGYEQYF.

The rearrangement links TRBV5-1 to TRBJ2-7, with 7 bases lining up with TRBD1. This CDR3 has 15 residues. Germline V CDR1 and CDR2: SGHRS, YFSETQ. With V trimmed by 7 bases and J by 6 bases, 16 bases remained unmatched. CDR3 nucleotide sequence: TGCGCCAGCGCTACCTCGACAGGGAGTTCAGGCGAGCAGTACTTC. Its translation is CASATSTGSSGEQYF.

The CDR3 sequence is CAWSPDLNTEAFF. For the CDR3, the DNA is TGTGCCTGGAGTCCCGACTTGAACACTGAAGCTTTCTTT. The chain combines TRBV30 with TRBJ1-1; no reliable D call. Germline loops: CDR1 GTSNPN, CDR2 SVGIG (reference sequence). Trimming cost V 2 bases and J 0 bases, with 7 bases left between them. This CDR3 contains 13 residues.

This clonotype appeared once. The chain recombines TRBV5-6 with TRBJ2-1, with 9 nucleotides matching TRBD1. CDR1 is SGHDT, CDR2 YYEEEE, per germline. This CDR3 has 17 amino acids. V shed 4 bases and J 4 bases; nucleotides not matched to a gene: 12. The CDR3 coding sequence is TGTGCCAGCAGCCCCATCCGGGACAGGGAATCTTACAATGAGCAGTTCTTC. It encodes CASSPIRDRESYNEQFF.

The chain links TRBV18 to TRBJ1-2; 7 bases align to TRBD1. The trim removed 2 bases at V and 6 bases at J, leaving 12 bases unmatched. Germline CDR1 KGHSH, CDR2 LQKENI. This CDR3 region has 16 residues. The CDR3, as DNA: TGTGCCAGCTCACCATCGGGACGGACAGGTTGGGATGGCTACACCTTC. Translation: CASSPSGRTGWDGYTF. Looking up the rest from reference TRBV18 and TRBJ1-2 gives the full variable domain: NAGVMQNPRHLVRRRGQEARLRCSPMKGHSHVYWYRQLPEEGLKFMVYLQKENIIDESGMPKERFSAEFPKEGPSILRIQQVVRGDSAAYFCASSPSGRTGWDGYTFGSGTRLTVV.

The chain joins TRBV9 to TRBJ2-1; no clear D gene. This CDR3 contains 12 residues. Per germline, CDR1 SGDLS and CDR2 YYNGEE. Trimming stripped 1 base from V and 7 bases from J, with 6 bases between. This CDR3 reads CASSVPRNEQFF. The DNA for the CDR3 is TGTGCCAGCAGCGTACCGAGGAATGAGCAGTTCTTC.

This clonotype was seen only once. This sequence joins TRBV6-5 and TRBJ1-2, with 8 nucleotides matching TRBD1. CDR1 is MNHEY, CDR2 SVGAGI, per germline. The CDR3 has 13 amino acids. Germline trimming cut 2 bases from V and 8 bases from J; bases unmatched to any gene: 4. In DNA form, the CDR3 reads TGTGCCAGCAGTTACGGAGACAGGGGAGGCTACACCTTC. This gives the protein CASSYGDRGGYTF.

The chain links TRBV25-1 to TRBJ2-6; D may be TRBD2 (6 bases). Germline CDR1 MGHDK, CDR2 SYGVNS. The CDR3 has 16 amino acids. Trimming took off 4 bases at V and 0 bases at J, with 10 bases between the two ends. As DNA, the CDR3 is TGTGCCAGCAGTGGACTAGGCCACTCTGGGGCCAACGTCCTGACTTTC. The encoded protein is CASSGLGHSGANVLTF.

The gene calls are TRBV10-3 and TRBJ2-7; 10 positions match TRBD2. The CDR3 has 15 residues. The germline CDR1 and CDR2 sequences are ENHRY and SYGVKD. Germline trimming cut 2 bases from V and 5 bases from J; bases unmatched to any gene: 6. The CDR3 loop reads CAISEGLAESDEQYF. For the CDR3, the DNA is TGTGCCATCAGTGAGGGACTAGCGGAGTCTGACGAGCAGTACTTC.

Points on this clonotype: A junction boundary mismatches the germline segment, possibly from a read error. V usage is TRBV7-7 and J usage is TRBJ2-1; 12 bases fit TRBD2. Germline lookup yields CDR1 SSHAT and CDR2 FNYEAQ (reference sequence). This CDR3 comprises 15 residues. The CDR3 is CASSRLAGADNEQFF. The CDR3 nucleotides are TGTGCTAGCAGTAGACTAGCGGGGGCCGACAATGAGCAGTTCTTC. The variable domain in full, completed from reference TRBV7-7 and TRBJ2-1, reads GAGVSQSPRYKVTKRGQDVTLRCDPISSHATLYWYQQALGQGPEFLTYFNYEAQPDKSGLPSDRFSAERPEGSISTLTIQRTEQRDSAMYRCASSRLAGADNEQFFGPGTRLTVL.

This clonotype was seen a single time. The chain joins TRBV5-6 to TRBJ1-1; D remains ambiguous. The CDR3 loop spans 11 amino acids. V was pared by 0 bases and J by 7 bases, with 4 bases between. Germline CDR1 SGHDT, CDR2 YYEEEE. CDR3 amino acids: CASSLGDEAFF. CDR3 sequence (DNA): TGTGCCAGCAGCTTGGGAGATGAAGCTTTCTTT.

The chain carries TRBV27 and TRBJ1-5; D uncertain. The CDR3 is 15 residues long. The germline V gene has CDR1 MNHEY and CDR2 SMNVEV (reference sequence). The germline V and J ends were trimmed by 8 bases and 2 bases, with 16 bases remaining between them. The DNA for the CDR3 is TGTGCCAGCCCGACGTGGGTGGAGGGCAATCAGCCCCAGCATTTT. This codes for CASPTWVEGNQPQHF.

J is TRBJ1-1 and V is TRBV5-1; possible D gene TRBD1, 5 bases. In germline, CDR1 is SGHRS, CDR2 YFSETQ. The V and J ends lost 2 bases and 0 bases respectively, with 14 bases between them. CDR3 size: 16 residues. CDR3 nucleotide sequence: TGCGCCAGCAGCTTACGGGACGGGAAAATGAACACTGAAGCTTTCTTT. It specifies CASSLRDGKMNTEAFF.

This rearrangement joins TRBV29-1 to TRBJ1-2; 10 bases line up with TRBD1. V trimming: 6 bases; J trimming: 6 bases; junction bases outside the gene matches: 7. This CDR3 has 13 amino acids. In germline, CDR1 is SQVTM, CDR2 ANQGSEA. The DNA of the CDR3 is TGCAGCGTGGAGCCGGGACAGGGGAATGGCTACACCTTC. As protein: CSVEPGQGNGYTF.

The rearrangement uses TRBV3-1 and TRBJ2-7; 9 nucleotides align to TRBD1. Germline V gene data show CDR1 as LGHDT and CDR2 as YNNKEL (reference sequence). Trimming cost V 4 bases and J 5 bases; bases outside gene matches: 9. CDR3 length: 15 residues. This CDR3 reads CASSLPGTGIHEQYF. DNA for the CDR3: TGTGCCAGCAGCCTTCCCGGGACAGGGATCCACGAGCAGTACTTC.

The count of this clonotype is one. The rearrangement joins TRBV4-2 to TRBJ2-7; TRBD2 is a possible D gene (5 bases). From germline, CDR1 is LGHNA and CDR2 YNFKEQ. V dropped 1 base and J dropped 2 bases, with 9 bases sitting between them. CDR3 length equals 14 residues. CDR3 bases: TGTGCCAGCAGCCAAGCTCGGGGAACCTACGAGCAGTACTTC. Its translation: CASSQARGTYEQYF.